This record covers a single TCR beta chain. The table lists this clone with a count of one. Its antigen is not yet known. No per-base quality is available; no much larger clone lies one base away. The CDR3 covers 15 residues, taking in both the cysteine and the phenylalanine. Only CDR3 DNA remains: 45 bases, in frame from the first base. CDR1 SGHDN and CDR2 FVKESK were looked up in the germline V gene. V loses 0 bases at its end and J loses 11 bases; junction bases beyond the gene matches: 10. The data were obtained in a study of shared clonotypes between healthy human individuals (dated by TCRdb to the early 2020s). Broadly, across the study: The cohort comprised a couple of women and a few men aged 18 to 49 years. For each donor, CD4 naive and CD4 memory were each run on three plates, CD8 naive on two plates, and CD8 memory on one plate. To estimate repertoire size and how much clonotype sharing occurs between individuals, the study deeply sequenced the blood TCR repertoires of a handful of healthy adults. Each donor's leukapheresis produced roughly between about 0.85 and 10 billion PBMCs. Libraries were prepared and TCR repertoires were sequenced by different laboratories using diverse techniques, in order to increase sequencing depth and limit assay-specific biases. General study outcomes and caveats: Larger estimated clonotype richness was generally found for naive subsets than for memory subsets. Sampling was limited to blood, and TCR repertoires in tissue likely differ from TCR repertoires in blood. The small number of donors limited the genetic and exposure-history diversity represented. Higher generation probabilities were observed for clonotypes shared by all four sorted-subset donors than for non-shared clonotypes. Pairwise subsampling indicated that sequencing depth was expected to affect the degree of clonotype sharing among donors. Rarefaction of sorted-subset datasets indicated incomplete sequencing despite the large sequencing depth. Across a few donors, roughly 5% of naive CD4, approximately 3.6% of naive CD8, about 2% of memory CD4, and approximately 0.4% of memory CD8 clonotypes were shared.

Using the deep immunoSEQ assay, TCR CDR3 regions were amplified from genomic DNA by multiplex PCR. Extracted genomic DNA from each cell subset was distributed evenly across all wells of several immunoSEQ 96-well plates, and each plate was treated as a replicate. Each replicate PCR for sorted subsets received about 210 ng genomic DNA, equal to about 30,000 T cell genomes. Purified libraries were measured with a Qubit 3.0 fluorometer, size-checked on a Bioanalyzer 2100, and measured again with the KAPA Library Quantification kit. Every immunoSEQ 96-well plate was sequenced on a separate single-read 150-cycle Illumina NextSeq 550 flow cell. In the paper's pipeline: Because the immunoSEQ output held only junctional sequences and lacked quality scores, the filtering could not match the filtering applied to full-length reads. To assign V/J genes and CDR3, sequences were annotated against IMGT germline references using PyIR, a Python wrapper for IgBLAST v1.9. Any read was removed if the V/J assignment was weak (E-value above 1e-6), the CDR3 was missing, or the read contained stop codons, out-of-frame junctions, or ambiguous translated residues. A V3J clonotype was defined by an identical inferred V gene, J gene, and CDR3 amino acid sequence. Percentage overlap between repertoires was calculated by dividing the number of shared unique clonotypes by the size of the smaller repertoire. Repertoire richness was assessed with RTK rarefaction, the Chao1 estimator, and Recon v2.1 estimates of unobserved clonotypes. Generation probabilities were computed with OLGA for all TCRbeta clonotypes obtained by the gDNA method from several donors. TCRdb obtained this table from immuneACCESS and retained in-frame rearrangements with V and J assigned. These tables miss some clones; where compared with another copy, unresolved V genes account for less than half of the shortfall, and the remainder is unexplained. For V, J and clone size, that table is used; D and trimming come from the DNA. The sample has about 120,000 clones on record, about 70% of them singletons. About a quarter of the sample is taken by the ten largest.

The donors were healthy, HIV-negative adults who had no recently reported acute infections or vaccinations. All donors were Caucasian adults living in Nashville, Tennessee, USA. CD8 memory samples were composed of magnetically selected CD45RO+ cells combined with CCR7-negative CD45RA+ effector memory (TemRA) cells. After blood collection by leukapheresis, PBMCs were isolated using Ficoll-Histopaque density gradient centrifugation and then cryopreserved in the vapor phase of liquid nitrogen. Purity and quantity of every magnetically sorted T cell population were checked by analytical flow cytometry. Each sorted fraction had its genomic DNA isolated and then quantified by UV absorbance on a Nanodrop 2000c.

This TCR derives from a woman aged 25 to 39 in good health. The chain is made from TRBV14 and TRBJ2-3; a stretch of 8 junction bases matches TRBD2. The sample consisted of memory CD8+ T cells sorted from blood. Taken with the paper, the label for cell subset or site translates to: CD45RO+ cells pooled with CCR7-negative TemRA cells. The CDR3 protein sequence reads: CASSQDQLAGLGQYF. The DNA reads TGTGCCAGCAGCCAAGATCAGCTAGCGGGTCTCGGGCAGTATTTT. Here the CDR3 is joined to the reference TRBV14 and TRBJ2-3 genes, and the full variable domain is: EAGVTQFPSHSVIEKGQTVTLRCDPISGHDNLYWYRRVMGKEIKFLLHFVKESKQDESGMPNNRFLAERTGGTYSTLKVQPAELEDSGVYFCASSQDQLAGLGQYFGPGTRLTVL.